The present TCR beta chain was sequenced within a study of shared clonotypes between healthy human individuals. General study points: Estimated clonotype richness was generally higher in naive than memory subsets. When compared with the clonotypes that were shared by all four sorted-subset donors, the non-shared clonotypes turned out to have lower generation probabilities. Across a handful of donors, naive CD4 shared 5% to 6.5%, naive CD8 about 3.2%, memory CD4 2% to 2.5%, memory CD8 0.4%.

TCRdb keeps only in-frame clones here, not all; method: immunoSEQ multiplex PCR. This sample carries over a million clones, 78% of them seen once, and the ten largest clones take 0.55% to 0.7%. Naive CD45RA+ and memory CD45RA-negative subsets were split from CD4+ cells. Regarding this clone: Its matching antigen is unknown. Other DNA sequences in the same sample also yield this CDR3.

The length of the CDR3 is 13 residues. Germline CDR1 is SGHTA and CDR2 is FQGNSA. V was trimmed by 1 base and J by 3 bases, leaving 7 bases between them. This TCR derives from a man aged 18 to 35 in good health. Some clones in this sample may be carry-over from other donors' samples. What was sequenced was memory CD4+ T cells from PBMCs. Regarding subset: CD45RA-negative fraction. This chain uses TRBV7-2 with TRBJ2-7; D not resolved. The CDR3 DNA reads TGTGCCAGCAGCTTAGTTTCCCTCTACGAGCAGTACTTC. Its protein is CASSLVSLYEQYF.